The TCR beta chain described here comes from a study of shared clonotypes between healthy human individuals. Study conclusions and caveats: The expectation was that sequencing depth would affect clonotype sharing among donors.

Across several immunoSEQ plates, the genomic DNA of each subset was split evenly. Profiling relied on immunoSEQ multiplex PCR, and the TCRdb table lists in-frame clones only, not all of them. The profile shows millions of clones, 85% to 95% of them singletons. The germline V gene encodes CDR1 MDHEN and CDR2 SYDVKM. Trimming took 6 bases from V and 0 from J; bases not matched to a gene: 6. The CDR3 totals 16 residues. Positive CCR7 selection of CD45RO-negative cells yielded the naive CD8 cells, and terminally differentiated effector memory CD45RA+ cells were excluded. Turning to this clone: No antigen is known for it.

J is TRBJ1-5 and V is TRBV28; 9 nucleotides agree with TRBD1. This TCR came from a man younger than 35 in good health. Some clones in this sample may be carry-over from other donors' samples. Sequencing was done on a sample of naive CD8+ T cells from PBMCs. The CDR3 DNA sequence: TGTGCCAGCAGCCTACAGGGGGCTCTTAGCAATCAGCCCCAGCATTTT. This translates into CASSLQGALSNQPQHF. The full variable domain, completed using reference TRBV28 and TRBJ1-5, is DVKVTQSSRYLVKRTGEKVFLECVQDMDHENMFWYRQDPGLGLRLIYFSYDVKMKEKGDIPEGYSVSREKKERFSLILESASTNQTSMYLCASSLQGALSNQPQHFGDGTRLSIL.